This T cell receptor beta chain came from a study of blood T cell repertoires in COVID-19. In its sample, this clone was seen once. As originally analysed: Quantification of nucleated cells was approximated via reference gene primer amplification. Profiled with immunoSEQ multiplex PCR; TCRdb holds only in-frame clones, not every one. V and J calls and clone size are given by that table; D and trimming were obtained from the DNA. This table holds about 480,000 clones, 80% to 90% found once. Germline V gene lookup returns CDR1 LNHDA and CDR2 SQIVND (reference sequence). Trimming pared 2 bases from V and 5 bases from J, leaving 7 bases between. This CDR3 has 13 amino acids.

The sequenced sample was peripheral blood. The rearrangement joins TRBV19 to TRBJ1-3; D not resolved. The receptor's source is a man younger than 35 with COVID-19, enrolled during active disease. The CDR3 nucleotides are TGTGCCAGTAGTATATCCGGGAGAAACACCATATATTTT. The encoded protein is CASSISGRNTIYF.